This T cell receptor beta chain is drawn from a study of T cells expressing NK-cell markers. TCRdb reprocessed the 5' RACE reads and stores each CDR3 protein as one record, lacking DNA. Its clone listing holds approximately 380,000 distinct CDR3 sequences. The CDR3 has 14 residues. Germline V CDR1 and CDR2: MDHEN, SYDVKM. This clonotype was obtained from a man aged 18 to 69 in good health. Input material: blood T cells: a sorted CD56 or NKG2C T cell subset, CD4+ or CD8+ T cells, or bulk PBMC T cells (not recorded which). The chain recombines TRBV28 with TRBJ1-5. The CDR3: CASSPMGESQPQHF.